This T cell receptor beta chain was captured in a study of OX40 agonist ivuxolimab in advanced cancers. For the study at large: Patients were given ivuxolimab, an antibody that agonizes OX40 (CD134).

This clone was counted a single time. CDR1 and CDR2 (germline): ENHRY, SYGVKD. The CDR3 has 17 amino acids. Trimming at V came to 4 bases and at J to 0 bases, leaving 4 bases not matched to a gene. Profiled with immunoSEQ multiplex PCR; TCRdb holds only in-frame clones, not every one. The sample carries tens of thousands of clones, roughly 86% recorded once. The genes are TRBV10-3 and TRBJ2-2; TRBD2 aligns across 11 bases. The sample in question was CD4+ or CD8+ T cells sorted from blood, obtained in a trial of the OX40 agonist ivuxolimab. The sequence was obtained from an adult with an advanced solid tumor such as melanoma, head and neck, liver or kidney cancer. The CDR3 loop reads CAISGLAGRTNTGELFF. The CDR3 nucleotides read TGTGCCATCAGTGGACTAGCGGGACGAACGAACACCGGGGAGCTGTTTTTT.